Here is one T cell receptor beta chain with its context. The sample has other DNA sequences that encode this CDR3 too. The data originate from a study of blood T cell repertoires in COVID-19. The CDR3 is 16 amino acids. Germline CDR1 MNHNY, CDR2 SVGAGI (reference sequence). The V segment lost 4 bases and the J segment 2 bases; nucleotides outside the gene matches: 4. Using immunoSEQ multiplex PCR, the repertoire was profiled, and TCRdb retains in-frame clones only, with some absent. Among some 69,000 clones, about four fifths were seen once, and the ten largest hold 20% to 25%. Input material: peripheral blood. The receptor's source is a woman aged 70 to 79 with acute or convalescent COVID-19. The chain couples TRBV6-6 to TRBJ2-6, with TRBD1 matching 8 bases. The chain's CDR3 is CASSSNRGTGANVLTF. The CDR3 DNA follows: TGTGCCAGCAGTTCAAACAGGGGGACTGGGGCCAACGTCCTGACTTTC.